One and the same sample provided the 11 T cell receptor beta chains below, sequenced in a study of T cells after yellow fever vaccination. TCRdb fed the 5' RACE reads into MiXCR, producing one record per CDR3 protein. The table has more than 65,000 distinct CDR3 sequences, about an eighth seen once; the top ten hold about 26%. This specimen consisted of CD8+ T cells not binding an NS4B(214-222) dextramer, sorted from PBMCs, obtained roughly 20 days after the first yellow fever vaccination. Receptor source: a man between 18 and 29 years old who received the YFV17D yellow fever vaccine.

The V and J genes are TRBV12-3 or TRBV12-4 and TRBJ1-4; unclear D gene. V was pared by 3 bases and J by 8 bases, with 13 bases between. CDR3 length: 14 residues. The CDR3 nucleotides are TGTGCCAGCAGTTTGGCAAACGGTGGAGAAAAACTGTTTTTT. Amino acid sequence: CASSLANGGEKLFF.

The chain has TRBV6-1 and TRBJ2-2, with 9 positions matching TRBD1. With V trimmed by 5 bases and J by 3 bases, 4 bases remained unmatched. In germline, CDR1 is MNHNS, CDR2 SASEGT. The CDR3 covers 15 residues. DNA of the CDR3: TGTGCCAGCAGTACAGGGGGCCGTTACACCGGGGAGCTGTTTTTT. As protein: CASSTGGRYTGELFF.

There are a few counts of this clonotype. The J gene is TRBJ2-3, the V gene TRBV5-1; D is perhaps TRBD1 or TRBD2 (5 bases each). The CDR3 extends over 18 amino acids. V shed 1 base and J shed 3 bases, with 21 bases lying between them. Germline V CDR1 and CDR2: SGHRS, YFSETQ. The CDR3 nucleotides are TGCGCCAGCAGCTTGACACCCTCCGGGACCCGAGCAACAGATACGCAGTATTTT. Translation: CASSLTPSGTRATDTQYF.

This clonotype turned up a few times. The chain employs TRBV7-2 and TRBJ1-5, with D unclear. The CDR3 runs to 14 residues. Trimming cost V 5 bases and J 6 bases, with 14 bases left between them. In germline, CDR1 is SGHTA, CDR2 FQGNSA. The CDR3 DNA follows: TGTGCCAGCAGCCTAGTGTTTTCGGGTCAGCCCCAGCATTTT. This gives the protein CASSLVFSGQPQHF.

A note on this clonotype: The germline gene is not matched at one end of the junction; a read error may be the cause. V and J are TRBV5-6 and TRBJ2-3; the D gene is possibly TRBD1 (5 bases). Per germline, CDR1 SGHDT and CDR2 YYEEEE. CDR3 length: 13 residues. CDR3 residues: CASGFGATDTQYF. DNA of the CDR3: TGTGCCAGCGGCTTTGGGGCCACAGATACGCAGTATTTT.

This clonotype appeared many times. The rearrangement uses TRBV12-3 or TRBV12-4 and TRBJ1-1; the D is unclear. The CDR3 loop spans 13 amino acids. Deletions cut 3 bases from V and 1 base from J, with 6 bases between. CDR3 sequence reads: CASSFSGNTEAFF. CDR3 nucleotide sequence: TGTGCCAGCAGTTTTTCCGGGAACACTGAAGCTTTCTTT.

This clonotype was found a few times. The rearrangement joins TRBV6-2 or TRBV6-3 to TRBJ1-5; D might be TRBD1 (6 bases). Trimming removed 0 bases at V and 0 bases at J, with 15 bases between. The length of the CDR3 is 18 residues. CDR1 MNHEY and CDR2 SVGEGT come from the germline V gene. The CDR3 reads CASSYSIPDSHSNQPQHF. As DNA, the CDR3 is TGTGCCAGCAGTTACTCGATCCCGGACAGCCATAGCAATCAGCCCCAGCATTTT.

This chain connects TRBV7-6 to TRBJ2-5, with D tentatively TRBD1 (5 bases). V gave up 1 base and J gave up 2 bases, with 8 bases separating them. This CDR3 contains 14 residues. Germline V gives CDR1 SGHVS, CDR2 FNYEAQ. The CDR3 loop is CASSLEGWQETQYF. In DNA form, the CDR3 reads TGTGCCAGCAGCTTAGAGGGGTGGCAAGAGACCCAGTACTTC.

The J gene is TRBJ1-2, the V gene TRBV29-1, with TRBD1 as a possible D gene (5 bases). Germline V CDR1 and CDR2: SQVTM, ANQGSEA. The CDR3 sequence is 16 residues long. V lost 4 bases and J 4 bases, leaving 22 bases between the germline ends. The DNA of the CDR3 is TGCAGCGTTGTGAGTTTAGGGACGGATACCCTCTATGGCTACACCTTC. Encoded protein: CSVVSLGTDTLYGYTF.

The chain joins TRBV7-7 to TRBJ2-7; tentative D call: TRBD2 (6 bases). The CDR3 contains 13 residues. The V gene's germline CDR1 is SSHAT and CDR2 FNYEAQ (reference sequence). CDR3 loop: CASSFGGSYEQYV. CDR3 DNA sequence: TGTGCTAGCAGCTTCGGGGGCTCCTACGAGCAGTACGTC.

This clonotype was detected only a few times. This chain links TRBV12-3 or TRBV12-4 with TRBJ2-2, with D maybe TRBD1 (7 bases). This CDR3 is built from 17 residues. Trimming stripped 5 bases from V and 2 bases from J, with 18 bases between. CDR3 nucleotide sequence: TGTGCCAGCAGTCCACCAGGGGGGCCGATCAACACCGGGGAGCTGTTTTTT. Amino acids: CASSPPGGPINTGELFF.